The TCR beta chain described here comes from a study of cytomegalovirus exposure and HLA in healthy donors. Points from the study as a whole: Rare TCR sequences dominated, though some public TCRs recurred in many donors. TCR beta sequences reportedly predicted most subjects' HLA-A and HLA-B alleles accurately.

This CDR3 has 19 amino acids. Per the germline V gene, CDR1 is MNHEY and CDR2 is SMNVEV (reference sequence). V lost 3 bases and J lost 6; bases outside the gene matches: 21. A remark on this clone: Its antigen is not known.

13 Jbeta primers and 60 Vbeta primers were used for the PCR. The protocol was immunoSEQ multiplex PCR, while the TCRdb copy is restricted to in-frame clones and leaves out a portion. Found here are over 150,000 clones, roughly 88% of them singletons; the top ten hold around 1.2%. This clonotype was obtained from a girl aged 2 to 9 in good health and CMV-seropositive. The sequenced sample was PBMCs. The chain recombines TRBV27 with TRBJ1-2; 8 positions match TRBD1. CDR3 coding DNA: TGTGCCAGCAGTTTGTATTCGTTCCTCGACAGGGGCCGCACGGATGGCTACACCTTC. Translating it yields CASSLYSFLDRGRTDGYTF.